This TCR beta chain originates from a study of blood T cell repertoires in COVID-19 (dated by TCRdb to 2020 to 2022). Study-level background: The collaborator samples originated in the United States, Italy and Spain and spanned the acute and convalescent phases of COVID-19. The prospective study material was composed of cDNA or gDNA derived from T cells, B-cell-depleted T cells, or PBMCs. The dataset comprised deeply sampled blood TCRbeta repertoires from subjects exposed to, actively infected with, or recovered from COVID-19. The repertoires were released in a freely available public database meant as a resource for research on the immune response to SARS-CoV-2. Samples were obtained from the ongoing ImmuneRACE study (first 160 participants) and from about 1,300 subjects provided by 6 global collaborators. The sample metadata nearly always contained a de-identified subject ID, COVID-19 status, age in years and sex. HLA class I and class II types, where available, came from metadata supplied by the sample provider rather than from assay-based typing.

Each collaborating institution followed its own protocols to collect whole blood in K2EDTA tubes. Collaborator samples were shipped for TCRbeta analysis as frozen whole blood, isolated PBMCs, or DNA extracted from either sample type. What the authors observed across the whole study: How much clinical and demographic metadata was included differed by source and by participant, and the metadata was provided uncurated.

From a lookup of the germline V gene, CDR1 and CDR2 are SNHLY and FYNNEI. Its CDR3 holds 14 amino acids, cysteine through phenylalanine. Of all the DNA, just the CDR3 is kept, 42 bases in frame from base 1. V loses 5 bases at its end and J loses 5 bases; junction bases beyond the gene matches: 8. TCRbeta CDR3 regions were amplified from genomic DNA using the immunoSEQ Assay, a bias-controlled multiplex PCR. The study's processing was this. Nucleated cell counts per sample were estimated from amplification of reference gene primers within the assay. To quantify the absolute abundance of each unique TCRbeta CDR3 rearrangement, sequence reads were collapsed and filtered. Productive Simpson clonality was computed per sample as the square root of Simpson's diversity index over productive rearrangements. TCRdb holds this immuneACCESS table with in-frame rearrangements only. Some clones are missing; in checked studies, unresolved V genes explain under half, and the rest has no known cause. V and J calls and clone size are given by that table; D and trimming were obtained from the DNA. Across this sample there are about 73,000 clones, with 80% to 90% seen only once. The ten largest clones add up to approximately 9% of the sample.

With regard to this clone: The antigen it recognizes is unknown. No base quality information exists; no much larger clone differs at one position.

The sample taken for sequencing was peripheral blood. The sequence is built from TRBV2 and TRBJ2-5; 7 of the junction bases match TRBD1. The receptor was derived from a man aged 80 or over with acute or convalescent COVID-19. The nucleotide sequence reads TGTGCCAGCAGTAGACAAGGGGGCTGGGAGACCCAGTACTTC. Its translation reads: CASSRQGGWETQYF. Reference TRBV2 and TRBJ2-5 genes cover what lies past the CDR3, so the full variable domain is EPEVTQTPSHQVTQMGQEVILRCVPISNHLYFYWYRQILGQKVEFLVSFYNNEISEKSEIFDDQFSVERPDGSNFTLKIRSTKLEDSAMYFCASSRQGGWETQYFGPGTRLLVL.